This T cell receptor (beta chain) was captured in a study of shared clonotypes between healthy human individuals. Healthy adults negative for HIV, lacking recent acute infections or vaccinations, served as donors. Over several immunoSEQ plates, each subset's genomic DNA was distributed in even portions. Amplification in unsorted PBMC replicate PCRs started from around 300 ng DNA, which equals 30,000 to 35,000 T cell genomes. Measured with immunoSEQ multiplex PCR; TCRdb has only the in-frame clones, and not every one. The data show some 450,000 clones, 60% to 80% seen once. By its share, this clone is medium-sized. Its antigen is not known. The sample holds other DNA sequences that translate to the same CDR3. CDR1 and CDR2 (germline): SGHNT, YYREEE (reference sequence). The CDR3 loop spans 15 amino acids. The V end was cut by 2 bases, the J end by 0 bases, with 12 bases between. Study observations and caveats: An expected dependence of interdonor clonotype sharing on sequencing depth was noted.

V usage is TRBV5-4 and J usage is TRBJ2-7; the D gene is possibly TRBD2 (6 bases). The receptor's source is a woman aged 40 to 49 in good health. Some clones in this sample may be carry-over from other donors' samples. Specimen: PBMCs. CDR3 sequence (DNA): TGTGCCAGCAGCTTAGGCGGGGCGAGCTCCTACGAGCAGTACTTC. This codes for CASSLGGASSYEQYF.